This T cell receptor (beta chain) stems from a study of shared clonotypes between healthy human individuals (dated by TCRdb to 2018 to 2021). Notes on the research overall: The cohort included a few men and a couple of women between 18 and 49 years of age. Per donor, leukapheresis produced somewhere between about 0.9 and 9.5 billion PBMCs. The study deeply sequenced blood TCR repertoires of roughly five healthy adults to estimate repertoire size and the extent of clonotype sharing between individuals. Per donor, three plates each were used for CD4 naive and CD4 memory, two for CD8 naive, and one for CD8 memory. To increase sequencing depth and limit assay-specific biases, different laboratories used diverse techniques to prepare libraries and sequence TCR repertoires.

Using the deep immunoSEQ assay, TCR CDR3 regions were amplified from genomic DNA by multiplex PCR. For each cell subset, the extracted genomic DNA was distributed evenly across all wells of several immunoSEQ 96-well plates, and each plate served as one replicate. For sorted subsets, each replicate PCR was loaded with 150 to 250 ng genomic DNA, equivalent to 30,000 or so T cell genomes. The purified libraries were quantified using a Qubit 3.0 fluorometer, sized with a Bioanalyzer 2100, and then quantified again using the KAPA Library Quantification kit. Every immunoSEQ 96-well plate was sequenced on a separate single-read 150-cycle Illumina NextSeq 550 flow cell. The source study handled its data this way. The immunoSEQ output contained only junctional sequences without quality scores, so filtering could not match that applied to full-length reads. Sequences were annotated with PyIR, a Python wrapper for IgBLAST v1.9, and V/J genes and CDR3 were assigned using IMGT germline references. Reads were removed for weak V/J assignments (E-value above 1e-6), missing CDR3, stop codons, out-of-frame junctions, or ambiguous translated residues. V3J clonotypes were defined as sequences sharing the same inferred V gene, J gene, and CDR3 amino acid sequence. Percentage overlap between repertoires was computed as shared unique clonotypes divided by the size of the smaller repertoire. Three approaches were used to assess repertoire richness: RTK rarefaction, the Chao1 estimator, and Recon v2.1 estimates of unobserved clonotypes. For all TCRbeta clonotypes obtained by the gDNA method from a handful of donors, generation probabilities were computed with OLGA. TCRdb took this table from immuneACCESS and kept in-frame rearrangements with V and J called. Such tables lack part of the clones; where checked against another copy, unresolved V genes explain under half of the gap, and the rest is unexplained. The V and J calls and clone size were taken over from that table, and D and trimming were inferred from the DNA. The sample includes some 1,400,000 clones, with 96% observed a single time. Of the sample, roughly 1.2% falls within the top ten clones.

Concerning this clone: Its specific antigen is unknown. The input lacks base qualities; no much larger clone sits a single base away.

V gives up 0 bases and J gives up 4 bases, and the segment between their germline ends measures 9 bases. CDR1 and CDR2, looked up from the germline V gene (reference sequence), are WNHNN and SYGVQD. The CDR3 measures 14 amino acids from cysteine to phenylalanine. Just CDR3 DNA is preserved here, 42 bases in frame from base 1. Healthy HIV-negative adults with no recently reported acute infections or vaccinations were included as donors. Only Caucasian adults living in Nashville, Tennessee, USA were represented among the donors. CD4+ T cells were enriched by magnetic negative selection, after which naive cells were positively selected on CD45RA and the negative fraction was taken as the memory subset. Blood was collected by leukapheresis, and PBMCs were isolated by Ficoll-Histopaque density gradient centrifugation and then cryopreserved in liquid nitrogen vapor phase. Analytical flow cytometry was used to check the purity and quantity of every magnetically sorted T cell population. Genomic DNA was isolated from every sorted fraction and measured by UV absorbance on a Nanodrop 2000c.

Study-wide conclusions, independent of this receptor: Based on pairwise subsampling, the degree of clonotype sharing among donors was expected to be affected by sequencing depth. Incomplete sequencing was indicated by rarefaction of sorted-subset datasets, despite the large sequencing depth. The genetic and exposure-history diversity represented was limited by the small number of donors. Clonotypes shared by all four sorted-subset donors showed higher generation probabilities than non-shared clonotypes. Naive subsets generally had larger estimated clonotype richness than memory subsets. Sampling was restricted to blood, and TCR repertoires in tissues likely differ from the TCR repertoires found in blood. Sharing across a handful of donors was observed for roughly 5% of naive CD4, 3% to 4% of naive CD8, about 2.3% of memory CD4, and around 0.4% of memory CD8 clonotypes.

The sample was naive CD4+ T cells sorted from blood. Taken with the paper, the label for cell subset or site translates to: CD45RA+ positively selected. This TCR derives from a man younger than 45 in good health. The receptor chain draws on TRBV10-1 and TRBJ2-5; no confident D gene assignment can be made. The CDR3 reads CASSESGRRETQYF. The DNA reads as follows: TGCGCCAGCAGTGAGTCTGGCAGAAGAGAGACCCAGTACTTC.